The clone carrying this T cell receptor (beta chain) came up a few times. The entry originates in a study of T-cell reconstitution after alpha-beta-depleted transplantation in children. Germline values: CDR1 MDHEN, CDR2 SYDVKM. V lost 5 bases, J lost 1 base, and 21 bases lay in between. The CDR3 has 17 amino acids. Preparing the TCRbeta library involved the use of unique molecular identifiers. MiXCR was run by TCRdb on the PCR reads, yielding one entry per CDR3 protein. The sample yields 490,000 or so distinct CDR3 sequences, roughly an eighth seen once. This clonotype was sampled from a human donor who donated a stem cell graft to a child with combined immunodeficiency. The starting material was PBMCs from the stem cell graft donor, obtained from the stem cell graft. The chain recombines TRBV28 with TRBJ2-7, with D perhaps matching TRBD2 (7 bases). In nucleotides, the CDR3 is TGTGCCAGCAGTCGAGGGGGGTTAGCGGGCCCTTCCTACGAGCAGTACTTC. Its protein is CASSRGGLAGPSYEQYF.